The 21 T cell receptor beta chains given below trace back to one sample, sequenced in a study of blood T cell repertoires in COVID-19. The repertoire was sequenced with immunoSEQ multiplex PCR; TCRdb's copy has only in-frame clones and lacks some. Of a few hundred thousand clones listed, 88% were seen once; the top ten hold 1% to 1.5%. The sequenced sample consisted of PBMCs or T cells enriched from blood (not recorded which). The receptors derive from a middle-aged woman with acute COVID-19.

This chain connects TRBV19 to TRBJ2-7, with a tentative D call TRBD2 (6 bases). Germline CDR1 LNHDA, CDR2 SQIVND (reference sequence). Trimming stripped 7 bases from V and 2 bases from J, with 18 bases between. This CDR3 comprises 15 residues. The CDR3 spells CASTQSWGVAYEQYF. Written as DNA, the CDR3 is TGTGCCAGTACCCAGAGTTGGGGGGTCGCCTACGAGCAGTACTTC. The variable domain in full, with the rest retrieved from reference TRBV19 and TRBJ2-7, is DGGITQSPKYLFRKEGQNVTLSCEQNLNHDAMYWYRQDPGQGLRLIYYSQIVNDFQKGDIAEGYSVSREKKESFPLTVTSAQKNPTAFYLCASTQSWGVAYEQYFGPGTRLTVT.

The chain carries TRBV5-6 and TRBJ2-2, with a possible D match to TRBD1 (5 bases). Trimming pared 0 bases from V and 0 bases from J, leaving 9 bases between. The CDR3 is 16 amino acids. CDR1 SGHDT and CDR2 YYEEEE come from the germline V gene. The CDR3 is CASSLATGSNTGELFF. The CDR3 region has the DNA TGTGCCAGCAGCTTGGCCACAGGCTCGAACACCGGGGAGCTGTTTTTT.

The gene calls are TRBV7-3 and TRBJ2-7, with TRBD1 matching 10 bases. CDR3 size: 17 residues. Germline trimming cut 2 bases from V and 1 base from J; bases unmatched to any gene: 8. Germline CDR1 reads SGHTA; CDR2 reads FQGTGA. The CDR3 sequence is CASSLRDRGAGSYEQYF. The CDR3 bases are TGTGCCAGCAGCTTACGGGACAGGGGCGCCGGTTCCTACGAGCAGTACTTC.

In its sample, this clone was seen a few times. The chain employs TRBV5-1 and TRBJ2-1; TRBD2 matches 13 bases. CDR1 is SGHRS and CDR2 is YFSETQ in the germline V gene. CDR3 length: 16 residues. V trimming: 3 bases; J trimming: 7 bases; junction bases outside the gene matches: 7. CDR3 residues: CASSSPGLAGQNEQFF. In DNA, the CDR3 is TGCGCCAGCAGCTCCCCGGGACTAGCGGGACAAAATGAGCAGTTCTTC.

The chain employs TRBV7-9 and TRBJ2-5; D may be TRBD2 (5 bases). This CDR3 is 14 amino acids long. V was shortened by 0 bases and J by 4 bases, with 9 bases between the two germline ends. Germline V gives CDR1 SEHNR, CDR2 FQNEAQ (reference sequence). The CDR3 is CASSLAGVGETQYF. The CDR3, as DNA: TGTGCCAGCAGCTTAGCGGGAGTGGGAGAGACCCAGTACTTC.

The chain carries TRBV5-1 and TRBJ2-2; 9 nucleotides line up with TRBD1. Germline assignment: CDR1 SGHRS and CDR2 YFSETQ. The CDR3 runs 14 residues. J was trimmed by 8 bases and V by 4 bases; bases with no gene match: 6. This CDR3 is CASSLRTGEGELFF. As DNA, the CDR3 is TGCGCCAGCAGCCTCCGGACAGGGGAGGGGGAGCTGTTTTTT.

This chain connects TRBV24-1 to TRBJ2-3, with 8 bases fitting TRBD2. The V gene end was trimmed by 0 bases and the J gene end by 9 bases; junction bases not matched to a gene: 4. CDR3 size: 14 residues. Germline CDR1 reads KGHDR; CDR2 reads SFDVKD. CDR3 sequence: CATSDLGTSETQYF. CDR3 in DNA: TGTGCCACCAGTGATTTGGGGACTAGTGAGACGCAGTATTTT.

The CDR3: CASSSPGTSGPDTQYF. The CDR3 region has the DNA TGTGCCAGCAGCTCCCCCGGGACTAGCGGGCCAGATACGCAGTATTTT. This chain connects TRBV7-9 to TRBJ2-3, with 12 bases aligning to TRBD2. CDR3 length equals 16 residues. Trimming at V came to 4 bases and at J to 4 bases, leaving 6 bases not matched to a gene. CDR1 and CDR2 from the germline V gene are SEHNR and FQNEAQ (reference sequence). Supplemented by reference TRBV7-9 and TRBJ2-3, the full variable domain reads DTGVSQNPRHKITKRGQNVTFRCDPISEHNRLYWYRQTLGQGPEFLTYFQNEAQLEKSRLLSDRFSAERPKGSFSTLEIQRTEQGDSAMYLCASSSPGTSGPDTQYFGPGTRLTVL.

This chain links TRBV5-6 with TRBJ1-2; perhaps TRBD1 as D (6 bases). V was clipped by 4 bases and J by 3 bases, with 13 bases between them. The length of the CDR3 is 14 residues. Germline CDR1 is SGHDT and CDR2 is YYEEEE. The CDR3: CASSPRGGHYGYTF. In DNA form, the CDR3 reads TGTGCCAGCAGCCCAAGGGGGGGCCACTATGGCTACACCTTC. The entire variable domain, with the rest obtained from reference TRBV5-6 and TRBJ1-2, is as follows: DAGVTQSPTHLIKTRGQQVTLRCSPKSGHDTVSWYQQALGQGPQFIFQYYEEEERQRGNFPDRFSGHQFPNYSSELNVNALLLGDSALYLCASSPRGGHYGYTFGSGTRLTVV.

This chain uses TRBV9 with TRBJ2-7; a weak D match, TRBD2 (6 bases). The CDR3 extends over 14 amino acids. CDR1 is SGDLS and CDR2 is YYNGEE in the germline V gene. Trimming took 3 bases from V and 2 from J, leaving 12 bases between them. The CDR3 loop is CASSGSGLPYEQYF. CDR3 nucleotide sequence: TGTGCCAGCAGCGGGAGCGGGTTACCCTACGAGCAGTACTTC.

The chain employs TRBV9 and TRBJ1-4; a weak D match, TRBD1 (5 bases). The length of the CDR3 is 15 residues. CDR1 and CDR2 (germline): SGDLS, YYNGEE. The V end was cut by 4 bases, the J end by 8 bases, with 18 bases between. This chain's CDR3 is CASSLRGAVEEKLFF. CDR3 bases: TGTGCCAGCAGCCTTAGGGGCGCGGTTGAAGAAAAACTGTTTTTT.

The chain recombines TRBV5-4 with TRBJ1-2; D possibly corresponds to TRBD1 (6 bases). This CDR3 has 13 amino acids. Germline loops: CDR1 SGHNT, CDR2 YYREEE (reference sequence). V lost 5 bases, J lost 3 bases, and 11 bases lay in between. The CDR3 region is CASRYRDHYGYTF. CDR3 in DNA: TGTGCCAGCAGGTACAGGGACCACTATGGCTACACCTTC.

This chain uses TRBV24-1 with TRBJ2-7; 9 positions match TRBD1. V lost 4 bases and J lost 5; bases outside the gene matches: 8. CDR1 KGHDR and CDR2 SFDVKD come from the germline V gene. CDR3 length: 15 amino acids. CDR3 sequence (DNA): TGTGCCACCAGTGACCCGGGACAGGGAGGCCACGAGCAGTACTTC. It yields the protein CATSDPGQGGHEQYF.

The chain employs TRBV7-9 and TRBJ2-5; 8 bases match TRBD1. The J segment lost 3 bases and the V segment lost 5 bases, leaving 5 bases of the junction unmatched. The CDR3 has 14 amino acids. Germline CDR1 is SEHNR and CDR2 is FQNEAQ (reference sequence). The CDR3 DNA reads TGTGCCAGCAGCCAGATGACAGGGGAAGAGACCCAGTACTTC. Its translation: CASSQMTGEETQYF.

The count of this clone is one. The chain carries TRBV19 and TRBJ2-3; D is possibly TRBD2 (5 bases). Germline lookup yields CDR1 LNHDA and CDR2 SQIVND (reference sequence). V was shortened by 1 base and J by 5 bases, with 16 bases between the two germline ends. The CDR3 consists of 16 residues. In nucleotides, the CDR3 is TGTGCCAGTAGTATAGTAGGTGGGAGTTTTAGAGATACGCAGTATTTT. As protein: CASSIVGGSFRDTQYF.

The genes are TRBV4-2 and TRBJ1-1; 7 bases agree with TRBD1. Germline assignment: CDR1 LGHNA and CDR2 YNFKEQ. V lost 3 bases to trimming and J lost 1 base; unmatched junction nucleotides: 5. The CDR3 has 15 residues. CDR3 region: CASSQPDRENTEAFF. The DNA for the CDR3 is TGTGCCAGCAGCCAGCCCGACAGGGAGAACACTGAAGCTTTCTTT.

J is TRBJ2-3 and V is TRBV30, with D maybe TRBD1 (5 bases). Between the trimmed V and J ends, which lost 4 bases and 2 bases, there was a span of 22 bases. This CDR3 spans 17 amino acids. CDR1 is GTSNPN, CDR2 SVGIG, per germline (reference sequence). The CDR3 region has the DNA TGTGCCTGGACCATGGGTCTGGGGCTGGGCTACACAGATACGCAGTATTTT. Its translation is CAWTMGLGLGYTDTQYF.

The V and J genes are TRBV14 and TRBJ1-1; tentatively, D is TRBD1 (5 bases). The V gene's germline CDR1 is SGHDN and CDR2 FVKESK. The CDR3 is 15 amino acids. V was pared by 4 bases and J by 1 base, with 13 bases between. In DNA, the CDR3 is TGTGCCAGCAGCCGCCGACAGACGGCGAACACTGAAGCTTTCTTT. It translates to CASSRRQTANTEAFF. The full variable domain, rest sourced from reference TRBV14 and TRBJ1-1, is EAGVTQFPSHSVIEKGQTVTLRCDPISGHDNLYWYRRVMGKEIKFLLHFVKESKQDESGMPNNRFLAERTGGTYSTLKVQPAELEDSGVYFCASSRRQTANTEAFFGQGTRLTVV.

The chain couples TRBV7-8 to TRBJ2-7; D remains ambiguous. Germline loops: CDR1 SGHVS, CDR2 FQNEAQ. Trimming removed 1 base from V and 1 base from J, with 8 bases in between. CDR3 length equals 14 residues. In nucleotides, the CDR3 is TGTGCCAGCAGCTTAGGCGCTGTATCCTACGAGCAGTACGTC. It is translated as CASSLGAVSYEQYV.

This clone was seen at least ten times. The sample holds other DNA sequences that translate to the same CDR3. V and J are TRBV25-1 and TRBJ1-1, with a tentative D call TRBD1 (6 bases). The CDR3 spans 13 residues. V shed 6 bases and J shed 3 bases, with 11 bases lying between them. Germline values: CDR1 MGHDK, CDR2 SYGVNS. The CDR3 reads CASSRGGYTEAFF. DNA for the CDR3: TGTGCCAGCAGCAGGGGCGGGTACACTGAAGCTTTCTTT.

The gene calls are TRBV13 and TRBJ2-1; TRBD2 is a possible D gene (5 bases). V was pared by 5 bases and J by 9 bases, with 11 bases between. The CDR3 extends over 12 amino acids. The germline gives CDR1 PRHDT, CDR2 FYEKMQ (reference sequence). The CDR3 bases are TGTGCCAGCAGCGAAGGACTCAGTGAGCAGTTCTTC. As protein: CASSEGLSEQFF.